Each of the 16 T cell receptor beta chains below was sequenced from the same sample in a study of control samples from healthy donors and cancer patients. Clones were sequenced by immunoSEQ multiplex PCR, and TCRdb holds only the in-frame ones, with some missing. The sample consists of over 100,000 clones, 80% to 95% of them appearing once. Specimen: blood. The receptors were sampled from a man aged 18 to 30 in good health.

The chain links TRBV9 to TRBJ2-5, with 8 positions matching TRBD1. CDR1 is SGDLS and CDR2 is YYNGEE in the germline V gene. This CDR3 is 16 amino acids long. Trimming removed 4 bases from V and 1 base from J; junction bases left unmatched: 9. CDR3 sequence: CASSYTGQGPQETQYF. In DNA, the CDR3 is TGTGCCAGCAGCTACACTGGACAGGGACCCCAAGAGACCCAGTACTTC.

This chain joins TRBV11-1 and TRBJ1-2; a possible D gene is TRBD1 (5 bases). V lost 5 bases, J lost 4 bases, and 11 bases lay in between. This CDR3 region has 13 residues. Germline V gene data show CDR1 as SGHAT and CDR2 as FQDESV (reference sequence). CDR3 region: CASSPDTFYGYTF. The CDR3 DNA is TGTGCCAGCAGCCCGGACACCTTCTATGGCTACACCTTC. Based on the CDR3 plus reference TRBV11-1 and TRBJ1-2, the full variable domain is EAEVAQSPRYKITEKSQAVAFWCDPISGHATLYWYRQILGQGPELLVQFQDESVVDDSQLPKDRFSAERLKGVDSTLKIQPAELGDSAMYLCASSPDTFYGYTFGSGTRLTVV.

The J gene is TRBJ2-7, the V gene TRBV7-2; D gene uncertain. CDR1 is SGHTA and CDR2 is FQGNSA in the germline V gene. The ends were cut back, 5 bases at V and 0 bases at J, with 11 bases in the middle. This CDR3 contains 14 residues. The CDR3: CASSTSRSSYEQYF. CDR3 DNA sequence: TGTGCCAGCAGCACCAGCAGGAGCTCCTACGAGCAGTACTTC.

The J gene is TRBJ1-2, the V gene TRBV7-2; TRBD1 aligns across 7 bases. CDR1 and CDR2 from the germline V gene are SGHTA and FQGNSA. The CDR3 is made up of 12 amino acids. J gave up 8 bases and V 1 base, and 1 base lay outside the gene matches. CDR3 region: CASSLEGAGYTF. In DNA form, the CDR3 reads TGTGCCAGCAGCTTAGAGGGGGCAGGCTACACCTTC.

The chain employs TRBV5-5 and TRBJ1-2, with D unclear. Deletions cut 4 bases from V and 2 bases from J, with 12 bases between. Germline CDR1 and CDR2: SGHKS and YYEKEE (reference sequence). The CDR3 sequence is 14 residues long. The CDR3 loop reads CASSVTTENYGYTF. The CDR3 DNA is TGTGCCAGCAGCGTTACGACGGAGAACTATGGCTACACCTTC.

The V call is TRBV3-1 (or the pseudogene TRBV3-2), the J call TRBJ1-4; 9 nucleotides agree with TRBD1. CDR3 length equals 15 residues. The V segment lost 1 base and the J segment 4 bases; nucleotides outside the gene matches: 1. The germline V gene encodes CDR1 LGHDT and CDR2 YNNKEL (reference sequence). In DNA, the CDR3 is TGTGCCAGCAGCCAAGGGACAGGGGTTAATGAAAAACTGTTTTTT. Its protein is CASSQGTGVNEKLFF.

This clone occurred once. The chain recombines TRBV5-6 with TRBJ2-1, with 7 bases lining up with TRBD1. Germline-derived CDR1 and CDR2 are SGHDT and YYEEEE. The junction had 9 bases not matched to a gene; V was cut back by 3 bases and J by 6 bases. The CDR3 contains 15 residues. This CDR3 is CASSSGTAYFNEQFF. The CDR3 DNA reads as TGTGCCAGCAGCTCCGGGACAGCCTATTTCAATGAGCAGTTCTTC.

The J gene is TRBJ2-7, the V gene TRBV20-1; D perhaps matches TRBD2 (5 bases). The CDR3 contains 13 residues. With 3 bases removed from V and 6 bases from J, the gap between germline ends came to 15 bases. Per germline, CDR1 DFQATT and CDR2 SNEGSKA (reference sequence). The CDR3 nucleotides read TGCAGTGCTAGTAGCGTGGAGGCTTTCGAGCAGTACTTC. This encodes CSASSVEAFEQYF.

In DNA form, the CDR3 reads TGTGCCAGCAGCTTAGCGCACCAACAGGGAGGTGGCTACACCTTC. Encoded protein: CASSLAHQQGGGYTF. This chain connects TRBV7-2 to TRBJ1-2, with a weak D call TRBD1 (6 bases). The CDR3 loop spans 15 amino acids. Trimming removed 0 bases from V and 7 bases from J, with 15 bases in between. Germline lookup yields CDR1 SGHTA and CDR2 FQGNSA.

In regard to this clone: The junction departs from the called germline gene at one end, perhaps through a read error. The rearrangement links TRBV4-2 to TRBJ1-2, with D unresolved. This CDR3 comprises 12 residues. Germline V lookup: CDR1 LGHNA, CDR2 YNFKEQ. Here the CDR3 reads CASSQANYGYTF. The CDR3 DNA is TGTGCCAGCAGCCAAGCTAATTATGGCTACACCTTC.

The chain combines TRBV9 with TRBJ2-3, with a tentative D call TRBD1 (5 bases). The V end was cut by 3 bases, the J end by 0 bases, with 14 bases between. CDR1 and CDR2 (germline): SGDLS, YYNGEE. The CDR3 has 16 residues. The DNA for the CDR3 is TGTGCCAGCAGCGCAGGACATCTAACTAGCACAGATACGCAGTATTTT. Encoded protein: CASSAGHLTSTDTQYF.

The chain carries TRBV11-2 and TRBJ1-1, with TRBD1 matching over 10 bases. The CDR3 has 17 residues. The J segment lost 7 bases and the V segment lost 6 bases, leaving 17 bases of the junction unmatched. From germline, CDR1 is SGHAT and CDR2 FQNNGV. CDR3 protein: CASRRERGTGVGLEAFF. Written as DNA, the CDR3 is TGTGCCAGCAGACGAGAAAGGGGGACAGGGGTCGGACTTGAAGCTTTCTTT.

This clone was observed a single time. The chain recombines TRBV3-1 (or the pseudogene TRBV3-2) with TRBJ2-7; 9 bases are a match to TRBD1. Germline CDR1 reads LGHDT; CDR2 reads YNNKEL (reference sequence). The V gene end was trimmed by 4 bases and the J gene end by 5 bases; junction bases not matched to a gene: 6. This CDR3 has 14 amino acids. The CDR3 coding sequence is TGTGCCAGCAGCCCACCGGGACAGGGCCACGAGCAGTACTTC. Residues: CASSPPGQGHEQYF.

V gene TRBV13 combines with J gene TRBJ1-1, with D unclear. The ends were cut back, 3 bases at V and 6 bases at J, with 11 bases in the middle. The CDR3 has 13 amino acids. Germline values: CDR1 PRHDT, CDR2 FYEKMQ (reference sequence). The chain's CDR3 is CASSFRPAAEAFF. The CDR3 DNA follows: TGTGCCAGCAGCTTCAGACCGGCCGCTGAAGCTTTCTTT.

This clone was seen only a few times. The chain employs TRBV6-5 and TRBJ2-3; D uncertain. The germline V gene encodes CDR1 MNHEY and CDR2 SVGAGI. V gave up 0 bases and J gave up 4 bases, with 5 bases separating them. The CDR3 loop spans 13 amino acids. DNA for the CDR3: TGTGCCAGCAGTTACTCAGAGGCAGATACGCAGTATTTT. Translated, it gives CASSYSEADTQYF.

The V call is TRBV5-1, the J call TRBJ1-1; D is possibly TRBD1 (5 bases). The V gene's germline CDR1 is SGHRS and CDR2 YFSETQ. V lost 0 bases and J lost 6, with 15 bases in between. CDR3 size: 15 residues. DNA for the CDR3: TGCGCCAGCAGCTTGGCCGCGGGGGGATTCGCTGAAGCTTTCTTT. Its translation is CASSLAAGGFAEAFF.